A selection of T cell receptor beta chains follows, all from one sample in a study of blood T cell repertoires in COVID-19. Assay: immunoSEQ multiplex PCR; the TCRdb copy retains only in-frame clones and omits some. This sample has 30,000 or so clones, with 89% found just once. The material sequenced was peripheral blood. The receptors come from a woman aged 40 to 50 with active or convalescent COVID-19. CDR3s include the opening cysteine and the closing phenylalanine or tryptophan. D genes are given only for firm matches. Some rows have no size entry. The others give once, few or many, or a class for an expanded clone.

TRBJ1-1 | . | TRBV5-1 | . | TGCGCCAGCAGCTTGGGAGTGGCAGGGCAGCAGAGAACTGAAGCTTTCTTT | CASSLGVAGQQRTEAFF
TRBJ1-2 | once | TRBV9 | TRBD1 | TGTGCCAGCAGCTACTCGGGGTCCCAGGGGGGCTATGGCTACACCTTC | CASSYSGSQGGYGYTF
TRBJ1-2 | . | TRBV15 | . | TGTGCCACCAGCAGAGGAAACGGGATGGGCTACACCTTC | CATSRGNGMGYTF
TRBJ2-7 | once | TRBV18 | . | . | CASSQLRAGSLYEQYF
TRBJ2-2 | . | TRBV7-3 | TRBD1 | TGTGCCAGCAGCTCACGCACAGGGGCGGACACCGGGGAGCTGTTTTTT | CASSSRTGADTGELFF
TRBJ2-5 | few | TRBV19 | TRBD2 | TGTGCCAGTAGTATAGATCGCCCGGGGGGGCAAGAGACCCAGTACTTC | CASSIDRPGGQETQYF
TRBJ1-5 | . | TRBV5-1 | . | TGCGCCAGCAGCTTCGGAGGGGATCAGCCCCAGCATTTT | CASSFGGDQPQHF
TRBJ2-1 | . | TRBV5-6 | TRBD2 | TGTGCCAGCAGCTGGGGGAGTAGCGGGAGCTTCTACAATGAGCAGTTCTTC | CASSWGSSGSFYNEQFF
TRBJ2-3 | . | TRBV9 | TRBD2 | TGTGCCAGCAGCTCTCGACTAGCGGGAGGGCCATATACGCAGTATTTT | CASSSRLAGGPYTQYF
TRBJ2-7 | . | TRBV11-2 | . | TGTGCCAGCAGGATGACTGACAGTAAGCAGTACTTC | CASRMTDSKQYF
TRBJ2-1 | . | TRBV3-1/TRBV3-2 | TRBD2 | TGTGCCAGCAGCCAAGATTCCGGGGGGGTCAGGCACAATGAGCAGTTCTTC | CASSQDSGGVRHNEQFF
TRBJ2-7 | . | TRBV30 | TRBD2 | TGTGCCTGGACTAGCGGGGGGAAATACGAGCAGTACTTC | CAWTSGGKYEQYF
TRBJ2-2 | . | TRBV19 | TRBD1 | TGTGCCAGTAACGCAGGGGGCACCGGGGAGCTGTTTTTT | CASNAGGTGELFF
TRBJ1-1 | . | TRBV5-1 | TRBD1 | TGCGCCAGCAGCTTGGCTGGACAGGGAAAAACTGAAGCTTTCTTT | CASSLAGQGKTEAFF
TRBJ2-7 | . | TRBV7-6 | . | TGTGCCAGCAGCTTAGTAGTAGGGGGTTCGACCGAGCAGTACTTC | CASSLVVGGSTEQYF
TRBJ1-2 | . | TRBV15 | . | TGTGCCACCAGCAGAGGGGGAGGGGCTAACTATGGCTACACCTTC | CATSRGGGANYGYTF
TRBJ1-2 | once | TRBV2 | . | TGTGCCCGCCGCTCAGGGGCGAGGGGTCGCAACTATGGCTACACCTTC | CARRSGARGRNYGYTF
TRBJ1-6 | . | TRBV3-1/TRBV3-2 | . | TGTGCCAGCAGCCAAGATCTTAAGGCACAGGGCCGATCTCCCCTCCACTTT | CASSQDLKAQGRSPLHF
TRBJ1-5 | . | TRBV6-1 | . | TGTGCCAGCAGTGAAGCGCGGGGGCCCCAGCATTTT | CASSEARGPQHF
TRBJ1-1 | . | TRBV10-1 | . | TGCGCCAGCAGTGCCGGGGTGGGCACTGAAGCTTTCTTT | CASSAGVGTEAFF
TRBJ1-6 | . | TRBV6-4 | . | TGTGCCAGCGGGGAATCGGGGAATTCACCCCTCCACTTT | CASGESGNSPLHF
TRBJ2-7 | . | TRBV6-5 | TRBD1 | TGTGCCAGCAACTCAAATAGGGGACAGACCTACGAGCAGTACTTC | CASNSNRGQTYEQYF
TRBJ1-1 | . | TRBV14 | TRBD1 | TGTGCCAGCAAAAATCTAGGGGGCGGATTGAACACTGAAGCTTTCTTT | CASKNLGGGLNTEAFF
TRBJ1-2 | . | TRBV28 | . | TGTGCCAGCAGTTTAGTTGGGGGAGGGGCCTATGGCTACACCTTC | CASSLVGGGAYGYTF
TRBJ2-5 | once | TRBV30 | . | TGTGCCTGGAGTGAACTTAACGGTGAGACCCAGTACTTC | CAWSELNGETQYF
TRBJ2-5 | . | TRBV27 | TRBD2 | TGTGCCAGCAGTTTACGCCGGGGAGGGGAGACCCAGTACTTC | CASSLRRGGETQYF
TRBJ1-1 | . | TRBV5-4 | . | TGTGCCAGCAGCACCAAACTCCAGGAAAATGAAGCTTTCTTT | CASSTKLQENEAFF
TRBJ1-6 | . | TRBV9 | . | TGTGCCAGCAACGTAGGGTTAGGAGAGAATTCACCCCTCCACTTT | CASNVGLGENSPLHF
TRBJ2-5 | . | TRBV12-5 | . | TGTGCTAGCGCCAGAGGGGGGGAGGGCCTCGGAGAGACCCAGTACTTC | CASARGGEGLGETQYF
TRBJ1-2 | . | TRBV27 | TRBD1 | TGTGCCAGCAGGGGACAGGGGGTTACCTATGGCTACACCTTC | CASRGQGVTYGYTF
TRBJ2-7 | . | TRBV11-2 | TRBD2 | TGTGCCAGCAGCTTTGGGGGAGGGCCCTACGAGCAGTACTTC | CASSFGGGPYEQYF
TRBJ1-1 | . | TRBV6-2/TRBV6-3 | TRBD1 | TGTGCCAGCAGCCCCGGGGACAGGGGTTGGAGCACTGAAGCTTTCTTT | CASSPGDRGWSTEAFF
TRBJ1-1 | . | TRBV5-1 | TRBD1 | TGCGCCAGCAGCCCTTCGACAGGGGGGGCGGAAGCTTTCTTT | CASSPSTGGAEAFF
TRBJ2-3 | . | TRBV7-9 | TRBD2 | TGTGCCAGCAGTCCGGGACTAGCTCCATCTGGGGATACGCAGTATTTT | CASSPGLAPSGDTQYF
TRBJ2-1 | . | TRBV20-1 | . | TGCAGTGCTAGTAAATATGTTGCGGGAGAGCAGTTCTTC | CSASKYVAGEQFF
TRBJ1-2 | once | TRBV7-2 | TRBD1 | TGTGCCAGCAGTACTACAGGGGGCCCATGGGGCTACACCTTC | CASSTTGGPWGYTF
TRBJ1-6 | . | TRBV7-2 | . | TGTGCCAGCAGCTTTCAGGGCTTAAATTCACCCCTCCACTTT | CASSFQGLNSPLHF
TRBJ2-2 | . | TRBV4-3 | TRBD2 | TGCGCCAGCAGCCAAGATTCAAGCGGGGGGGCCCGAACCGGGGAGCTGTTTTTT | CASSQDSSGGARTGELFF
TRBJ2-7 | . | TRBV4-2 | TRBD2 | TGTGCCAGCAGCCAAGATATTCGGACTAGCGGGAGGGCCGGCTACGAGCAGTACTTC | CASSQDIRTSGRAGYEQYF
TRBJ1-6 | . | TRBV4-1 | TRBD1 | TGCGCCAGCAGCAGGGGGACAGGTAATTCACCCCTCCACTTT | CASSRGTGNSPLHF
TRBJ1-2 | . | TRBV19 | TRBD1 | TGTGCCAGTAGGGCCGGGACAGACTATGGCTACACCTTC | CASRAGTDYGYTF
TRBJ2-5 | . | TRBV7-2 | TRBD1 | TGTGCCAGCAGCCCGGACAGGTCCGAAGGGACCCAGTACTTC | CASSPDRSEGTQYF
TRBJ1-1 | once | TRBV27 | . | TGTGCCAGCAGTTTATTGGGGGGCACTGAAGCTTTCTTT | CASSLLGGTEAFF
TRBJ1-6 | . | TRBV20-1 | TRBD1 | TGCAGTGCTAGTACAGGGGTTAATTCACCCCTCCACTTT | CSASTGVNSPLHF
TRBJ1-4 | . | TRBV30 | . | TGTGCGGGAGGGGCGCAGGCTAATGAAAAACTGTTTTTT | CAGGAQANEKLFF
TRBJ1-6 | few | TRBV27 | . | TGTGCCAGCAGCCGCCAATGGCAAGGGAGGAGGCCACCCCTCCACTTT | CASSRQWQGRRPPLHF
TRBJ2-2 | . | TRBV27 | TRBD2 | TGTGCCAGCAGCGGACTAGCGAACACCGGGGAGCTGTTTTTT | CASSGLANTGELFF
TRBJ2-2 | . | TRBV4-3 | . | TGCGCCAGCAGCCAAGATTGGGGAGGAGTGAACACCGGGGAGCTGTTTTTT | CASSQDWGGVNTGELFF
TRBJ1-5 | . | TRBV28 | . | TGTGCCAGCAGTTTACTAGGCGGGTCGTCAGATCAGCCCCAGCATTTT | CASSLLGGSSDQPQHF
TRBJ2-2 | . | TRBV7-2 | . | TGTGCCAGCAGCTTAAGGGGTACCGGGGAGCTGTTTTTT | CASSLRGTGELFF
TRBJ2-3 | . | TRBV6-5 | TRBD2 | TGTGCCAGCAGTTACTCGGCGGGGGAGAGGACAGATACGCAGTATTTT | CASSYSAGERTDTQYF
TRBJ2-1 | . | TRBV5-1 | TRBD2 | TGCGCCAGCAGCTTGATACTAGCGGGAGGGAATAATGAGCAGTTCTTC | CASSLILAGGNNEQFF
TRBJ2-6 | few | TRBV6-4 | . | TGTGCCAGCAGTGAAAGGGGCCACTCTGGGGCCAACGTCCTGACTTTC | CASSERGHSGANVLTF